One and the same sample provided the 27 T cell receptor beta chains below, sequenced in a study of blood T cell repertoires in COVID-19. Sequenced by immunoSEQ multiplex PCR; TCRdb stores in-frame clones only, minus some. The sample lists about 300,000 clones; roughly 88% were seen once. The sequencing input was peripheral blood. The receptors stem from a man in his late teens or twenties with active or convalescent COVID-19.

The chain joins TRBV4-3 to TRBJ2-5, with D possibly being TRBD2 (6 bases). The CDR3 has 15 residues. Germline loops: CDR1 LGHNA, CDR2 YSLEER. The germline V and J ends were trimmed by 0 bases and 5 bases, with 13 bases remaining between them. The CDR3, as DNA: TGCGCCAGCAGCCAAGATCTTTCTAGCGAGGAGACCCAGTACTTC. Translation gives CASSQDLSSEETQYF.

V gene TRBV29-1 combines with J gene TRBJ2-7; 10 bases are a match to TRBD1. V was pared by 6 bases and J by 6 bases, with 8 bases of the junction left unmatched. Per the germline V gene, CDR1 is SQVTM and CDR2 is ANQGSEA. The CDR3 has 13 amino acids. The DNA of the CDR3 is TGCAGCGTGGGGGACAGGGGTATCACCGAGCAGTACTTC. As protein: CSVGDRGITEQYF.

The CDR3 coding sequence is TGTGCCAGCAGTGATTTGACAGGCACCGGGGAGCTGTTTTTT. Its protein is CASSDLTGTGELFF. V usage is TRBV6-4 and J usage is TRBJ2-2, with TRBD1 as a possible D gene (6 bases). Germline lookup yields CDR1 MRHNA and CDR2 SNTAGT. V gave up 3 bases and J gave up 4 bases, with 9 bases separating them. The CDR3 is 14 residues long.

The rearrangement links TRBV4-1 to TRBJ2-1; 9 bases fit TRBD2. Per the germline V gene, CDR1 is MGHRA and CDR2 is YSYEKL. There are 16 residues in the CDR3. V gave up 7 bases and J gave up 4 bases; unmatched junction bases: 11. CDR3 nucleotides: TGCGCCAGCAACTTTGTAGCGGGGGACCTTTACAATGAGCAGTTCTTC. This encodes CASNFVAGDLYNEQFF.

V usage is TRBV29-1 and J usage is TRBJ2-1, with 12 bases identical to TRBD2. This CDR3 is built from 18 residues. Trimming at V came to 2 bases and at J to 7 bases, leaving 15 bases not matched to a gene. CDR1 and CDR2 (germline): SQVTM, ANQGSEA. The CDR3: CSVENGLAGRFDGNEQFF. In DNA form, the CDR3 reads TGCAGCGTTGAAAATGGACTAGCGGGGAGGTTCGATGGGAATGAGCAGTTCTTC.

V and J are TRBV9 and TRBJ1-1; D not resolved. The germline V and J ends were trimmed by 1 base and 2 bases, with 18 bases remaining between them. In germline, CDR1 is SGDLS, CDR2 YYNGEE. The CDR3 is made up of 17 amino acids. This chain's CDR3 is CASSVYGGGVYNTEAFF. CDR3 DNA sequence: TGTGCCAGCAGCGTATATGGCGGTGGAGTTTATAACACTGAAGCTTTCTTT.

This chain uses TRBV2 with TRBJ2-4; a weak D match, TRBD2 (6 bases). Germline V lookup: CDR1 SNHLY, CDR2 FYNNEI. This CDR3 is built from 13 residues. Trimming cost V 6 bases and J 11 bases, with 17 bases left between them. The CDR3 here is CASSGGGYMVQYF. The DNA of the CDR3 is TGTGCCAGCAGCGGGGGTGGGTACATGGTTCAGTACTTC.

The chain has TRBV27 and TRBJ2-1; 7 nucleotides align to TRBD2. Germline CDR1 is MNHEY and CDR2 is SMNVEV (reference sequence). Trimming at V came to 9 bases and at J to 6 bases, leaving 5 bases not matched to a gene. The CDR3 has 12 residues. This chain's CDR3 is CASGGGGNEQFF. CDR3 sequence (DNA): TGTGCCAGTGGTGGGGGGGGCAATGAGCAGTTCTTC.

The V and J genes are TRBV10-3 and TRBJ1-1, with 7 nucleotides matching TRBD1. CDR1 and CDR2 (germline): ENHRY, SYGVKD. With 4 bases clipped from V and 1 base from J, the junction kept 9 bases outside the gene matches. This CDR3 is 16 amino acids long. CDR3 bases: TGTGCCATCAGTGTTTCACAGACAGGGACGAACACTGAAGCTTTCTTT. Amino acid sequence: CAISVSQTGTNTEAFF.

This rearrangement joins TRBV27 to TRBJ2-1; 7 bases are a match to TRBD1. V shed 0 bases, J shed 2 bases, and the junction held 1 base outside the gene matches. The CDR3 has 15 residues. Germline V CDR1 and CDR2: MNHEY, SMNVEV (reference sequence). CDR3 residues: CASSLSTGPYNEQFF. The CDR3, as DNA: TGTGCCAGCAGTTTATCGACAGGGCCCTACAATGAGCAGTTCTTC.

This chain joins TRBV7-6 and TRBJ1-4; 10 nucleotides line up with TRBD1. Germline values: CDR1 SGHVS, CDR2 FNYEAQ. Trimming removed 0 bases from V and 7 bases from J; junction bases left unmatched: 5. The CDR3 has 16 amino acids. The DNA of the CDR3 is TGTGCCAGCAGCTTAGCAGGCGACAGGGGGCTTGAAAAACTGTTTTTT. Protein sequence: CASSLAGDRGLEKLFF.

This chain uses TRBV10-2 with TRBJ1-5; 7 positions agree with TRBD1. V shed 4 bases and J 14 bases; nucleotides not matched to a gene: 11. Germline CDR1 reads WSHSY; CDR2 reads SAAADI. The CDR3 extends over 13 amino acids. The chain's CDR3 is CASSAEQGRNKHF. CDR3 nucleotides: TGCGCCAGCAGTGCTGAACAGGGGAGGAACAAGCATTTT.

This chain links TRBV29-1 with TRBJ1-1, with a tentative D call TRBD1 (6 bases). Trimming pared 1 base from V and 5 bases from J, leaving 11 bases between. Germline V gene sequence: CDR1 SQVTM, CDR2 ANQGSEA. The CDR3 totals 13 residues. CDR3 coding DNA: TGCAGCGTTGAAGCAGGGGCGAGTACTGAAGCTTTCTTT. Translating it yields CSVEAGASTEAFF.

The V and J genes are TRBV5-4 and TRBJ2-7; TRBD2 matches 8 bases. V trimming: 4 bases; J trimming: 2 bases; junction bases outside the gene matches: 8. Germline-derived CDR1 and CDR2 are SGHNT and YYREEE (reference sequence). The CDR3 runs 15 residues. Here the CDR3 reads CASSPGSGKTYEQYF. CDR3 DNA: TGTGCCAGCAGCCCCGGTAGCGGGAAGACCTACGAGCAGTACTTC. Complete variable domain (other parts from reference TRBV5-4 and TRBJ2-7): ETGVTQSPTHLIKTRGQQVTLRCSSQSGHNTVSWYQQALGQGPQFIFQYYREEENGRGNFPPRFSGLQFPNYSSELNVNALELDDSALYLCASSPGSGKTYEQYFGPGTRLTVT.

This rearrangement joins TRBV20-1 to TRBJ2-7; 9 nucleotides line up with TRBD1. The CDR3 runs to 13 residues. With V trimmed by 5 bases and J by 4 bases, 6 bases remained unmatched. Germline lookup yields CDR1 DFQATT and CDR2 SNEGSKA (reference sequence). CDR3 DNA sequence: TGCAGTGCTGGTGGGGACAGGGTGTACGAGCAGTACTTC. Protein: CSAGGDRVYEQYF.

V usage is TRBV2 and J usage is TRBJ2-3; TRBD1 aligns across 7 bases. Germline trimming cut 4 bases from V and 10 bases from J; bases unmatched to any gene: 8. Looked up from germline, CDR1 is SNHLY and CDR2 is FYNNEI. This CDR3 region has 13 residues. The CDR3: CASSAQTGSPQYF. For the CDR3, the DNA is TGTGCCAGCAGTGCCCAGACAGGGTCTCCGCAGTATTTT. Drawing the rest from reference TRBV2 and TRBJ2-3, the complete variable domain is EPEVTQTPSHQVTQMGQEVILRCVPISNHLYFYWYRQILGQKVEFLVSFYNNEISEKSEIFDDQFSVERPDGSNFTLKIRSTKLEDSAMYFCASSAQTGSPQYFGPGTRLTVL.

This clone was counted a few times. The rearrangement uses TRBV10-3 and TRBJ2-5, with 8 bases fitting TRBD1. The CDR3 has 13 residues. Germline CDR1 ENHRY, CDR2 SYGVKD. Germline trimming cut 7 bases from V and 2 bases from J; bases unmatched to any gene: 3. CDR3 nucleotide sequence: TGTGCCATCAATACAGGGGGTCAAGAGACCCAGTACTTC. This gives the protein CAINTGGQETQYF.

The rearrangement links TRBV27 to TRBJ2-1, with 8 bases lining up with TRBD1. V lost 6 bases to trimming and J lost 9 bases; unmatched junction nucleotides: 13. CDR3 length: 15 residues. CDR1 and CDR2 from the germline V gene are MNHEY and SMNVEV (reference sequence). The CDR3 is CASRYLDRVIGEQFF. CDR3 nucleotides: TGTGCCAGCAGGTATCTGGACAGGGTCATCGGTGAGCAGTTCTTC.

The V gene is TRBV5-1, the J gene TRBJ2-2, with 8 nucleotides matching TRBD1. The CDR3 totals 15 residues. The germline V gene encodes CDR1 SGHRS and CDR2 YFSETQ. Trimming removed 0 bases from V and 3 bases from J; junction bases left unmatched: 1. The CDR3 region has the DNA TGCGCCAGCAGCTTGGGACAGGGGTACACCGGGGAGCTGTTTTTT. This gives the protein CASSLGQGYTGELFF.

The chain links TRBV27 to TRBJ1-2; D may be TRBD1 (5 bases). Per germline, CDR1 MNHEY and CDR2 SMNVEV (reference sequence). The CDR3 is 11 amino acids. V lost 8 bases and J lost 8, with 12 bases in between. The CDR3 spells CASGLGGGYTF. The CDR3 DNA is TGTGCCAGCGGGTTGGGGGGAGGCTACACCTTC.

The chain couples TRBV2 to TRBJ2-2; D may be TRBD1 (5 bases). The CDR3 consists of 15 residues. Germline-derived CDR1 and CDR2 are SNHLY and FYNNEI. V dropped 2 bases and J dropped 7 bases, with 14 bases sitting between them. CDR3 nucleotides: TGTGCCAGCAGTGAAACGACAGTCCGTAGCGGGGAGCTGTTTTTT. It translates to CASSETTVRSGELFF.

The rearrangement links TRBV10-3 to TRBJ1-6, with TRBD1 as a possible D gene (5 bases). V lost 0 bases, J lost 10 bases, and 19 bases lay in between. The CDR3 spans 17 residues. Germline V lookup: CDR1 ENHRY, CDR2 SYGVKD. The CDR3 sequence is CAISESRRDFKGSPLHF. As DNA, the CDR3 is TGTGCCATCAGTGAGTCGAGGAGGGACTTCAAGGGGTCACCCCTCCACTTT.

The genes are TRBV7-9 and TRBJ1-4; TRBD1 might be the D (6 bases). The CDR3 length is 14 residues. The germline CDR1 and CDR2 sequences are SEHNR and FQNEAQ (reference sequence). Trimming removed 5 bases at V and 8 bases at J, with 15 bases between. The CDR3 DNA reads TGTGCCAGCAGCCTGGAACAGGGAAAGGAAAAACTGTTTTTT. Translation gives CASSLEQGKEKLFF.

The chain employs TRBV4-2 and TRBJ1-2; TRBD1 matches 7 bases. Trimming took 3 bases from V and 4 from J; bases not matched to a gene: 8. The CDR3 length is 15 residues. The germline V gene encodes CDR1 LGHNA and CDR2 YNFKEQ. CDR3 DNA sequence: TGTGCCAGCAGCCATCAAGGGGGCTGGAGCTATGGCTACACCTTC. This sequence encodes CASSHQGGWSYGYTF.

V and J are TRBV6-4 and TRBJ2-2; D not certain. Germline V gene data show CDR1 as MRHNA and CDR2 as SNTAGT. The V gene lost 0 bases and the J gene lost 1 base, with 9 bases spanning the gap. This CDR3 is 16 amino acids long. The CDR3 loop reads CASSDSYSWNTGELFF. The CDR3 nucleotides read TGTGCCAGCAGTGACTCGTATAGCTGGAACACCGGGGAGCTGTTTTTT.

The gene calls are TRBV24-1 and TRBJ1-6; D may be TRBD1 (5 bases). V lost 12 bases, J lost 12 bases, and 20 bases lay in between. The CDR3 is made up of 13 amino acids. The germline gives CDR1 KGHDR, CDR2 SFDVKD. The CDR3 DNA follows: TGTGCCTCGCGGATGGGGTTTAGGGGACCCCTCCACTTT. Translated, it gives CASRMGFRGPLHF.

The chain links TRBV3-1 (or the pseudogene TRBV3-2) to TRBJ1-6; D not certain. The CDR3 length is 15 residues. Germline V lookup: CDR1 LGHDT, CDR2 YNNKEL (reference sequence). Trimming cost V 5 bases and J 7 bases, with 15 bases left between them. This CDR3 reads CASSSRPGPNSPLHF. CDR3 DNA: TGTGCCAGCAGCTCGAGACCTGGGCCCAATTCACCCCTCCACTTT.